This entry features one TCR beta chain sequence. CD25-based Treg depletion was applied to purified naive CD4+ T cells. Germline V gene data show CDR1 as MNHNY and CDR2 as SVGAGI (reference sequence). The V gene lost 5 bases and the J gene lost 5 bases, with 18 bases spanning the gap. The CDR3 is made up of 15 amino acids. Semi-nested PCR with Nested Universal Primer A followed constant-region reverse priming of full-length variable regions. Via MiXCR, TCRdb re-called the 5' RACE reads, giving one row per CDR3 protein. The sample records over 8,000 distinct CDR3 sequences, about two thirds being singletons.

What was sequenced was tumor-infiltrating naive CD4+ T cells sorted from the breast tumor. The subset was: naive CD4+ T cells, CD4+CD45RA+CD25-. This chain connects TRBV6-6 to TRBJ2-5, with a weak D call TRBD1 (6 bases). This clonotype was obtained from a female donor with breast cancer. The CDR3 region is CASSRPVGGQETQYF. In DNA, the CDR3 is TGTGCCAGCAGTCGCCCGGTTGGGGGCCAGGAGACCCAGTACTTC.